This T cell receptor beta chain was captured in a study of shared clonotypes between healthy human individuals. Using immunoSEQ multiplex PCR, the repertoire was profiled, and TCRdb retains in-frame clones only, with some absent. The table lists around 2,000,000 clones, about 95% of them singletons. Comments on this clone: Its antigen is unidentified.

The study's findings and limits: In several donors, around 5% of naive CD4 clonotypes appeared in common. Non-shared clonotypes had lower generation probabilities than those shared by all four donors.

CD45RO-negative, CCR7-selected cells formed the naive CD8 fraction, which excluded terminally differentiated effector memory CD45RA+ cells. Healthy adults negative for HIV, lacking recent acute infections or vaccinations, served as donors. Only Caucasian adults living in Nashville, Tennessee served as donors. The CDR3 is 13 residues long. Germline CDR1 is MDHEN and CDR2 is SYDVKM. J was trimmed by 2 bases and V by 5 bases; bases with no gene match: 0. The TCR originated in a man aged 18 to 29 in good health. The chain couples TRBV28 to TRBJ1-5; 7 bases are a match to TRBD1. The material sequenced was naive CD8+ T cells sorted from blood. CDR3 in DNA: TGTGCCAGCAGTGACAGGGGCAATCAGCCCCAGCATTTT. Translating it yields CASSDRGNQPQHF.